The 23 T cell receptor beta chains below were found in one sample sequenced in a study of blood T cell repertoires in COVID-19. Here immunoSEQ multiplex PCR was the method, and the copy in TCRdb shows in-frame clones only, minus some. The table records over 100,000 clones, roughly 82% of them present only once. The sequencing sample was made of peripheral blood. The receptors originated from a man in his fifties or sixties with acute or convalescent COVID-19.

This chain joins TRBV3-1 (or the pseudogene TRBV3-2) and TRBJ2-7; perhaps TRBD2 as D (5 bases). The germline V gene encodes CDR1 LGHDT and CDR2 YNNKEL (reference sequence). This CDR3 has 13 residues. V was shortened by 3 bases and J by 4 bases, with 10 bases between the two germline ends. CDR3 bases: TGTGCCAGCAGCCAGTTACTAGTTTACGAGCAGTACTTC. This encodes CASSQLLVYEQYF.

This sequence joins TRBV10-3 and TRBJ1-1; tentatively, D is TRBD1 (6 bases). V was pared by 7 bases and J by 1 base, with 16 bases between. CDR1 is ENHRY, CDR2 SYGVKD, per germline. The CDR3 covers 15 residues. The CDR3 protein is CAIKRAGDANTEAFF. The DNA of the CDR3 is TGTGCCATCAAGCGCGCAGGGGATGCGAACACTGAAGCTTTCTTT.

The genes are TRBV2 and TRBJ1-3; D uncertain. The germline gives CDR1 SNHLY, CDR2 FYNNEI. V lost 2 bases and J lost 8, with 13 bases in between. This CDR3 has 14 residues. The CDR3 reads CASSEWQEGYTIYF. For the CDR3, the DNA is TGTGCCAGCAGTGAATGGCAGGAGGGCTACACCATATATTTT.

V is TRBV6-2 or TRBV6-3 and J is TRBJ1-2, with D possibly TRBD1 on 5 matching bases. CDR3 length: 12 residues. V lost 5 bases to trimming and J lost 7 bases, with 11 bases between them. Germline values: CDR1 MNHEY, CDR2 SVGEGT. CDR3 protein: CASSDSPSGYTF. The CDR3 DNA reads as TGTGCCAGCAGTGACAGCCCCAGTGGCTACACCTTC.

This clone appeared a single time. This chain joins TRBV2 and TRBJ2-2; a weak D match, TRBD1 (6 bases). V lost 5 bases and J 6 bases, leaving 16 bases between the germline ends. The CDR3 covers 15 residues. Per the germline V gene, CDR1 is SNHLY and CDR2 is FYNNEI. The CDR3 here is CASSYREKDPGELFF. In nucleotides, the CDR3 is TGTGCCAGCAGTTACAGGGAGAAGGATCCCGGGGAGCTGTTTTTT.

The J gene is TRBJ2-3, the V gene TRBV5-6, with 9 bases lining up with TRBD2. The CDR3 covers 16 residues. The junction had 7 bases not matched to a gene; V was cut back by 1 base and J by 4 bases. Germline V CDR1 and CDR2: SGHDT, YYEEEE. CDR3 nucleotide sequence: TGTGCCAGCAGCTTGCGCGGGAGGGCCGAGGCAGATACGCAGTATTTT. It codes for CASSLRGRAEADTQYF.

V and J are TRBV13 and TRBJ1-4, with D maybe TRBD1 (6 bases). Germline CDR1 and CDR2: PRHDT and FYEKMQ (reference sequence). The germline V and J ends were trimmed by 2 bases and 2 bases, with 6 bases remaining between them. There are 14 residues in the CDR3. The chain's CDR3 is CASSLRGTNEKLFF. CDR3 nucleotide sequence: TGTGCCAGCAGCTTAAGGGGGACTAATGAAAAACTGTTTTTT.

The chain uses TRBV23-1 and TRBJ2-7; possible D gene TRBD2, 6 bases. TRBV23-1 is placed among ORFs of uncertain function. This CDR3 is 15 amino acids long. Trimming took 2 bases from V and 3 from J, leaving 14 bases between them. CDR3 in amino acids: CASSQMGGGCYEQYF. The CDR3 nucleotides are TGCGCCAGCAGTCAAATGGGAGGAGGTTGCTACGAGCAGTACTTC.

The rearrangement links TRBV4-1 to TRBJ2-5; 13 bases map to TRBD2. The V and J ends lost 5 bases and 4 bases, in that order; junction bases with no gene match: 7. This CDR3 spans 16 amino acids. The germline gives CDR1 MGHRA, CDR2 YSYEKL. This CDR3 reads CASSKPGLAGPETQYF. CDR3 nucleotides: TGCGCCAGCAGCAAGCCGGGACTAGCGGGACCAGAGACCCAGTACTTC.

The chain recombines TRBV20-1 with TRBJ2-3; 9 bases are a match to TRBD2. This CDR3 is built from 17 residues. Unmatched junction bases numbered 11, after V lost 3 bases and J lost 1 base. Germline values: CDR1 DFQATT, CDR2 SNEGSKA (reference sequence). Written as DNA, the CDR3 is TGCAGTGCTAGTCACCTAGCGGGGATTACCCGCACAGATACGCAGTATTTT. Translated: CSASHLAGITRTDTQYF.

The CDR3 DNA sequence: TGTGCCCTCCAGGGTTCAGATACGCAGTATTTT. As protein: CALQGSDTQYF. This chain uses TRBV28 with TRBJ2-3; maybe TRBD1 (5 bases). This CDR3 region has 11 residues. Germline V lookup: CDR1 MDHEN, CDR2 SYDVKM. The V and J ends lost 11 bases and 4 bases respectively, with 10 bases between them.

This clone was seen a few times. This chain connects TRBV28 to TRBJ1-2; D uncertain. V was cut by 2 bases and J by 3 bases, with 7 bases left in between. The CDR3 runs 13 residues. The germline gives CDR1 MDHEN, CDR2 SYDVKM. The CDR3 sequence: CASSLGADYGYTF. The CDR3 bases are TGTGCCAGCAGTTTAGGTGCGGACTATGGCTACACCTTC.

V gene TRBV7-2 combines with J gene TRBJ2-3; 8 positions match TRBD2. The V gene end was trimmed by 5 bases and the J gene end by 0 bases; junction bases not matched to a gene: 16. The CDR3 loop spans 19 amino acids. Looked up from germline, CDR1 is SGHTA and CDR2 is FQGNSA. CDR3 protein: CASSQRLAWPSTSTDTQYF. The CDR3 nucleotides read TGTGCCAGCAGCCAAAGACTAGCGTGGCCTTCCACTAGCACAGATACGCAGTATTTT.

The DNA for the CDR3 is TGTGCCAGCAGCTTAGACAGCGGGACCCACAATGAGCAGTTCTTC. Translated, it gives CASSLDSGTHNEQFF. The rearrangement joins TRBV7-2 to TRBJ2-1; 7 nucleotides line up with TRBD2. Per germline, CDR1 SGHTA and CDR2 FQGNSA. This CDR3 has 15 amino acids. V trimming: 1 base; J trimming: 5 bases; junction bases outside the gene matches: 5.

The chain carries TRBV7-2 and TRBJ1-6; TRBD1 is a possible D gene (6 bases). The CDR3 totals 15 residues. Trimming removed 1 base from V and 7 bases from J, with 11 bases in between. CDR1 and CDR2 (germline): SGHTA, FQGNSA. CDR3 sequence (DNA): TGTGCCAGCAGCTTAGGTGTAGGGGGAAATTCACCCCTCCACTTT. This encodes CASSLGVGGNSPLHF. Combining the CDR3 with reference TRBV7-2 and TRBJ1-6 gives the whole variable domain GAGVSQSPSNKVTEKGKDVELRCDPISGHTALYWYRQSLGQGLEFLIYFQGNSAPDKSGLPSDRFSAERTGGSVSTLTIQRTQQEDSAVYLCASSLGVGGNSPLHFGNGTRLTVT.

There are a few counts of this clone. This sequence joins TRBV2 and TRBJ1-5; D gene ambiguous. In germline, CDR1 is SNHLY, CDR2 FYNNEI. The V end was cut by 8 bases, the J end by 3 bases, with 14 bases between. The CDR3 extends over 14 amino acids. CDR3 nucleotide sequence: TGTGCCAGCGCCGGAGGAGCTGACAATCAGCCCCAGCATTTT. Amino acid sequence: CASAGGADNQPQHF.

The chain combines TRBV19 with TRBJ2-7, with 9 bases fitting TRBD1. Trimming removed 4 bases from V and 4 bases from J; junction bases left unmatched: 8. Germline V gene sequence: CDR1 LNHDA, CDR2 SQIVND (reference sequence). The CDR3 sequence is 15 residues long. CDR3 protein: CASSTPGQGRYEQYF. The CDR3 DNA reads TGTGCCAGTAGTACACCGGGACAGGGAAGGTACGAGCAGTACTTC.

This chain joins TRBV4-1 and TRBJ1-1; D call uncertain. This CDR3 is built from 12 residues. Deletions cut 5 bases from V and 3 bases from J, with 7 bases between. The germline V gene has CDR1 MGHRA and CDR2 YSYEKL. The CDR3 bases are TGCGCCAGCAGCGATCAGGACACTGAAGCTTTCTTT. Protein product: CASSDQDTEAFF.

This rearrangement joins TRBV5-1 to TRBJ2-2, with D perhaps matching TRBD1 (6 bases). V was pared by 6 bases and J by 3 bases, with 15 bases between. Germline V lookup: CDR1 SGHRS, CDR2 YFSETQ. This CDR3 comprises 15 residues. This CDR3 is CASKRQVVDTGELFF. CDR3 nucleotides: TGCGCCAGCAAGCGACAGGTTGTGGACACCGGGGAGCTGTTTTTT.

The chain has TRBV11-3 and TRBJ1-2; 7 bases fit TRBD1. V lost 5 bases and J lost 2; bases outside the gene matches: 5. This CDR3 has 14 amino acids. The germline CDR1 and CDR2 sequences are SGHNT and YENEEA. The CDR3 reads CASSPDRWNYGYTF. CDR3 DNA: TGTGCCAGCAGCCCGGACAGGTGGAACTATGGCTACACCTTC.

The chain combines TRBV5-4 with TRBJ2-1; the match to TRBD2 covers 12 bases. This CDR3 is 15 amino acids long. V gave up 4 bases and J gave up 1 base; unmatched junction bases: 0. Germline CDR1 reads SGHNT; CDR2 reads YYREEE (reference sequence). This CDR3 reads CASSTSGGSYNEQFF. DNA of the CDR3: TGTGCCAGCAGCACTAGCGGGGGGTCCTACAATGAGCAGTTCTTC.

The chain uses TRBV6-5 and TRBJ1-1, with 7 bases fitting TRBD1. Germline CDR1 MNHEY, CDR2 SVGAGI. V dropped 2 bases and J dropped 3; count of bases not matched to a gene: 6. CDR3 length equals 15 residues. The CDR3 spells CASSYTGQYHTEAFF. CDR3 DNA: TGTGCCAGCAGTTACACGGGACAGTACCACACTGAAGCTTTCTTT.

This clone turned up a few times. The chain combines TRBV2 with TRBJ2-7; 8 bases agree with TRBD1. With 6 bases clipped from V and 13 bases from J, the junction kept 8 bases outside the gene matches. This CDR3 is built from 11 residues. CDR1 is SNHLY and CDR2 is FYNNEI in the germline V gene. The CDR3 sequence is CASSSRDRTYF. For the CDR3, the DNA is TGTGCCAGCAGCTCCCGGGACAGGACTTACTTC.